This T cell receptor beta chain derives from a study of blood T cells in healthy people across ages. Concerning this clonotype itself: What it binds is not known.

A second roughly 7 to 11 cycle PCR used barcoded and J-beta primers. In TCRdb, the 5' RACE reads were re-called with MiXCR into one record per CDR3 protein. The sample has hundreds of thousands of distinct CDR3 sequences; roughly 48% are singletons. The CDR3 loop spans 17 amino acids. V lost 4 bases and J lost 4; bases outside the gene matches: 14. The germline V gene encodes CDR1 MDHEN and CDR2 SYDVKM. Regarding the study as a whole: Versus aged donors, long-lived donors had higher diversity and more naive CD4+ cells.

Per sample, a minimum of 7 million PBMCs were isolated. The chain carries TRBV28 and TRBJ2-7, with 9 nucleotides matching TRBD1. The sample consisted of blood. The source is a man aged 25 to 45 in good health. CDR3 in amino acids: CASSSRTTGGLRYEQYF. CDR3 coding DNA: TGTGCCAGCAGTTCACGCACAACAGGGGGCCTTAGATACGAGCAGTACTTC.